These 18 T cell receptor beta chains originate from one sample sequenced in a study of spatial heterogeneity in lung cancer. Time point reported: blood at routine non-recurrence follow-up after resection. Whole RNA came from tumor, nontumor lung or frozen PBMC and was sequenced without being sorted. TCRdb re-derived calls from the 5' RACE reads in MiXCR, one entry per CDR3 protein. Among around 47,000 distinct CDR3 sequences listed, 7.4% were seen once. Sequenced material: PBMCs, taken at follow-up. The receptor set was obtained from a female donor with early-stage non-small cell lung cancer.

This clonotype was seen ten or more times. The gene calls are TRBV20-1 and TRBJ2-3; D may be TRBD2 (6 bases). The CDR3 runs 13 residues. Germline CDR1 and CDR2: DFQATT and SNEGSKA (reference sequence). Trimming removed 6 bases from V and 0 bases from J, with 10 bases in between. The CDR3 reads CSARLVSTDTQYF. The CDR3 DNA follows: TGCAGTGCGAGACTAGTGAGCACAGATACGCAGTATTTT.

The chain joins TRBV11-2 to TRBJ2-3; 7 bases fit TRBD1. The CDR3 has 17 amino acids. Trimming took 1 base from V and 1 from J; bases not matched to a gene: 8. CDR1 SGHAT and CDR2 FQNNGV come from the germline V gene. DNA of the CDR3: TGTGCCAGCAGCTTAGTAGGGACAGCAAGTCGCACAGATACGCAGTATTTT. This codes for CASSLVGTASRTDTQYF.

This clonotype was seen ten or more times. The chain recombines TRBV3-1 with TRBJ2-3; no definite D call. This CDR3 region has 13 residues. Between the trimmed V and J ends, which lost 3 bases and 4 bases, there was a span of 8 bases. Germline V lookup: CDR1 LGHDT, CDR2 YNNKEL (reference sequence). For the CDR3, the DNA is TGTGCCAGCAGCCAGGGTTCGGCAGATACGCAGTATTTT. It encodes CASSQGSADTQYF.

This clonotype was observed many times. The chain couples TRBV5-4 to TRBJ2-1; 8 nucleotides agree with TRBD2. The CDR3 extends over 13 amino acids. The V gene's germline CDR1 is SGHNT and CDR2 YYREEE (reference sequence). V lost 0 bases, J lost 9 bases, and 2 bases stayed unmatched. CDR3 in DNA: TGTGCCAGCAGCTTGGGGACTAGCCTTGAGCAGTTCTTC. This encodes CASSLGTSLEQFF. Using reference TRBV5-4 and TRBJ2-1 for the parts outside the CDR3, the full variable domain is ETGVTQSPTHLIKTRGQQVTLRCSSQSGHNTVSWYQQALGQGPQFIFQYYREEENGRGNFPPRFSGLQFPNYSSELNVNALELDDSALYLCASSLGTSLEQFFGPGTRLTVL.

This clonotype has ten or more counts. The chain links TRBV5-1 to TRBJ2-3, with D tentatively TRBD1 (6 bases). The germline gives CDR1 SGHRS, CDR2 YFSETQ. With 4 bases removed from V and 3 bases from J, the gap between germline ends came to 12 bases. This CDR3 is 14 amino acids long. CDR3 DNA: TGCGCCAGCAGCCACTCAGGGGAGACAGATACGCAGTATTTT. This encodes CASSHSGETDTQYF.

This clonotype appeared many times. This sequence joins TRBV7-2 and TRBJ2-2; D unresolved. The germline V gene has CDR1 SGHTA and CDR2 FQGNSA. This CDR3 has 14 amino acids. Between the trimmed V and J ends, which lost 5 bases and 5 bases, there was a span of 12 bases. The CDR3 here is CASSLQQQTGELFF. The CDR3 DNA reads TGTGCCAGCAGCCTGCAGCAGCAGACCGGGGAGCTGTTTTTT.

This clonotype was seen repeatedly, ten times or more. The J gene is TRBJ2-7, the V gene TRBV5-6; D is unresolved. The CDR3 is 12 amino acids. V lost 0 bases and J 4 bases, leaving 5 bases between the germline ends. CDR1 SGHDT and CDR2 YYEEEE come from the germline V gene. The DNA of the CDR3 is TGTGCCAGCAGCTTGGGGGGTTACGAGCAGTACTTC. It encodes CASSLGGYEQYF.

This clonotype was detected many times. The chain links TRBV10-3 to TRBJ1-1, with D maybe TRBD1 (6 bases). Germline-derived CDR1 and CDR2 are ENHRY and SYGVKD. Trimming took off 6 bases at V and 3 bases at J, with 14 bases between the two ends. The CDR3 spans 14 residues. In nucleotides, the CDR3 is TGTGCCATCAGCCCGAGGGGGGTAGACACTGAAGCTTTCTTT. This gives the protein CAISPRGVDTEAFF.

This clonotype turned up a few times. The chain has TRBV5-1 and TRBJ1-2, with D perhaps TRBD1 (5 bases). This CDR3 spans 15 amino acids. Germline CDR1 SGHRS, CDR2 YFSETQ. Trimming stripped 0 bases from V and 1 base from J, with 10 bases between. Written as DNA, the CDR3 is TGCGCCAGCAGCTTGGGTTTTGACAGTAACTATGGCTACACCTTC. The encoded protein is CASSLGFDSNYGYTF.

In this sample, this clonotype turned up many times. The chain joins TRBV7-9 to TRBJ2-6; no firm D call. CDR3 length: 13 amino acids. The germline CDR1 and CDR2 sequences are SEHNR and FQNEAQ (reference sequence). V dropped 4 bases and J dropped 0 bases, with 1 base sitting between them. The CDR3: CASSSSGANVLTF. As DNA, the CDR3 is TGTGCCAGCAGCTCCTCTGGGGCCAACGTCCTGACTTTC.

This clonotype showed up many times. The chain combines TRBV5-5 with TRBJ1-2; 9 nucleotides agree with TRBD1. J was trimmed by 4 bases and V by 3 bases; bases with no gene match: 4. The CDR3 totals 14 residues. Germline values: CDR1 SGHKS, CDR2 YYEKEE (reference sequence). The CDR3 DNA follows: TGTGCCAGCAGCTGGACAGGGGAGGGCTATGGCTACACCTTC. Its translation is CASSWTGEGYGYTF.

This clonotype was seen at least ten times. The rearrangement joins TRBV7-9 to TRBJ2-5, with 7 positions matching TRBD2. This CDR3 has 15 amino acids. The germline gives CDR1 SEHNR, CDR2 FQNEAQ (reference sequence). V lost 5 bases and J lost 5; bases outside the gene matches: 11. This chain's CDR3 is CASSPPGGPRETQYF. In DNA form, the CDR3 reads TGTGCCAGCAGCCCTCCGGGGGGACCCCGGGAGACCCAGTACTTC.

This clonotype was detected ten times or more. The J gene is TRBJ2-2, the V gene TRBV7-9; possibly TRBD1 or TRBD2 for D (5 bases each). V was pared by 10 bases and J by 0 bases, with 15 bases between. The length of the CDR3 is 15 residues. The germline V gene has CDR1 SEHNR and CDR2 FQNEAQ (reference sequence). This chain's CDR3 is CANPSRVANTGELFF. The CDR3 nucleotides read TGTGCCAACCCTAGCAGGGTTGCGAACACCGGGGAGCTGTTTTTT. The full variable domain, completed using reference TRBV7-9 and TRBJ2-2, is DTGVSQNPRHKITKRGQNVTFRCDPISEHNRLYWYRQTLGQGPEFLTYFQNEAQLEKSRLLSDRFSAERPKGSFSTLEIQRTEQGDSAMYLCANPSRVANTGELFFGEGSRLTVL.

The chain employs TRBV11-3 and TRBJ1-1; D unresolved. CDR1 is SGHNT, CDR2 YENEEA, per germline. Trimming removed 2 bases from V and 8 bases from J, with 9 bases in between. The CDR3 covers 12 residues. This CDR3 is CASSLLGGEAFF. The CDR3 DNA follows: TGTGCCAGCAGCTTACTGGGCGGGGAAGCTTTCTTT.

This clonotype was counted many times. The V call is TRBV4-2, the J call TRBJ2-1, with 9 bases that match TRBD1. Trimming at V came to 4 bases and at J to 4 bases, leaving 8 bases not matched to a gene. CDR3 size: 16 residues. Looked up from germline, CDR1 is LGHNA and CDR2 is YNFKEQ. The CDR3 nucleotides read TGTGCCAGCAGCCGAGCCGGGACAGGGCTATACAATGAGCAGTTCTTC. Amino acid sequence: CASSRAGTGLYNEQFF.

This clonotype was seen ten or more times. The chain carries TRBV24-1 and TRBJ2-2; D call uncertain. The germline V gene encodes CDR1 KGHDR and CDR2 SFDVKD. There are 14 residues in the CDR3. V lost 4 bases and J 2 bases, leaving 7 bases between the germline ends. The CDR3 bases are TGTGCCACCAGTGACCCCCCCAACACCGGGGAGCTGTTTTTT. Its translation: CATSDPPNTGELFF.

The sample holds many counts of this clonotype. The rearrangement joins TRBV7-8 to TRBJ2-1, with D perhaps TRBD2 (5 bases). This CDR3 is 15 amino acids long. V was cut by 3 bases and J by 0 bases, with 9 bases left in between. CDR1 is SGHVS and CDR2 is FQNEAQ in the germline V gene. CDR3 residues: CASSFGVSSYNEQFF. For the CDR3, the DNA is TGTGCCAGCAGCTTCGGGGTCAGCTCCTACAATGAGCAGTTCTTC.

There are many counts of this clonotype. The rearrangement uses TRBV28 and TRBJ1-5; D is ambiguous. In germline, CDR1 is MDHEN, CDR2 SYDVKM. The CDR3 spans 14 residues. Trimming removed 7 bases from V and 2 bases from J, with 12 bases in between. The DNA for the CDR3 is TGTGCCAGCACCGCCTGGGGAGGCAATCAGCCCCAGCATTTT. It codes for CASTAWGGNQPQHF.